This entry lists 16 T cell receptor beta chains sequenced from one sample in a study of blood T cell repertoires in COVID-19. Sequencing used immunoSEQ multiplex PCR; TCRdb keeps in-frame clones, though not all of them. Among approximately 77,000 clones listed, about 80% were seen once. Sample: peripheral blood. The receptor source for this set is a woman aged 65 to 85 with acute or convalescent COVID-19.

This clone was detected a few times. The V and J genes are TRBV9 and TRBJ1-4; a possible D gene is TRBD1 (5 bases). Germline V lookup: CDR1 SGDLS, CDR2 YYNGEE. The CDR3 is made up of 15 amino acids. The ends were cut back, 0 bases at V and 0 bases at J, with 6 bases in the middle. The CDR3 reads CASSVAGATNEKLFF. CDR3 nucleotides: TGTGCCAGCAGCGTAGCGGGGGCAACTAATGAAAAACTGTTTTTT.

V is TRBV18 and J is TRBJ2-7; weak D call: TRBD2 (6 bases). V lost 2 bases and J 6 bases, leaving 14 bases between the germline ends. CDR1 is KGHSH, CDR2 LQKENI, per germline. The CDR3 totals 14 residues. CDR3 DNA: TGTGCCAGCTCACCAACGGGGGTAGGGGTCGAGCAGTACTTC. The encoded protein is CASSPTGVGVEQYF.

This clone was seen many times. V gene TRBV7-9 combines with J gene TRBJ1-5, with D maybe TRBD1 (5 bases). The length of the CDR3 is 14 residues. V dropped 1 base and J dropped 8 bases, with 12 bases sitting between them. Germline V gene lookup returns CDR1 SEHNR and CDR2 FQNEAQ (reference sequence). DNA for the CDR3: TGTGCCAGCAGCTTAGGGGAGGGGTTGGAGCCCCAGCATTTT. It encodes CASSLGEGLEPQHF.

The CDR3 nucleotides read TGTGCCAGCTCCCAAGACAGGAATCAGCCCCAGCATTTT. Its protein product is CASSQDRNQPQHF. This chain joins TRBV18 and TRBJ1-5, with a tentative D call TRBD1 (6 bases). V lost 6 bases and J lost 4, with 10 bases in between. The CDR3 has 13 amino acids. Per the germline V gene, CDR1 is KGHSH and CDR2 is LQKENI. Variable domain in full (rest from reference TRBV18 and TRBJ1-5): NAGVMQNPRHLVRRRGQEARLRCSPMKGHSHVYWYRQLPEEGLKFMVYLQKENIIDESGMPKERFSAEFPKEGPSILRIQQVVRGDSAAYFCASSQDRNQPQHFGDGTRLSIL.

This clone has just a few counts. CDR3 sequence: CASSLSFGDSYHGYTF. CDR3 in DNA: TGTGCCAGCAGTTTATCATTCGGGGATAGTTATCATGGCTACACCTTC. The chain has TRBV27 and TRBJ1-2, with D uncertain. Germline V gene data show CDR1 as MNHEY and CDR2 as SMNVEV (reference sequence). Trimming took off 0 bases at V and 6 bases at J, with 17 bases between the two ends. This CDR3 comprises 16 residues.

This chain joins TRBV6-2 or TRBV6-3 and TRBJ1-6; 8 bases are a match to TRBD1. Germline values: CDR1 MNHEY, CDR2 SVGEGT. Trimming removed 0 bases from V and 7 bases from J; junction bases left unmatched: 2. The CDR3 loop spans 15 amino acids. The CDR3 sequence: CASSYSRQGNSPLHF. CDR3 DNA sequence: TGTGCCAGCAGTTACTCTCGACAGGGGAATTCACCCCTCCACTTT.

This chain joins TRBV11-2 and TRBJ1-6; tentatively, D is TRBD1 (6 bases). V was trimmed by 2 bases and J by 15 bases, leaving 11 bases between them. The CDR3 has 12 amino acids. Germline V CDR1 and CDR2: SGHAT, FQNNGV. CDR3 loop: CASSLISGHLHF. The CDR3 DNA follows: TGTGCCAGCAGCTTAATATCGGGACACCTCCACTTT.

This clone was counted a few times. The chain employs TRBV23-1 and TRBJ1-2; TRBD1 matches 9 bases. TRBV23-1 is identified as an open reading frame with a role that is uncertain. CDR3 length: 17 residues. V lost 4 bases to trimming and J lost 8 bases; unmatched junction nucleotides: 17. The CDR3 region has the DNA TGCGCCAGCAGTCCGTATCGATGGACAGGGGTCGTGGCGGGCTACACCTTC. The encoded protein is CASSPYRWTGVVAGYTF.

J is TRBJ1-1 and V is TRBV5-1; 8 bases are a match to TRBD1. The CDR3 has 16 amino acids. Unmatched junction bases numbered 13, after V lost 6 bases and J lost 3 bases. Germline V gene sequence: CDR1 SGHRS, CDR2 YFSETQ. The CDR3 spells CASTPGGVRFDTEAFF. The CDR3 DNA sequence: TGCGCCAGCACCCCAGGGGGCGTTCGATTCGACACTGAAGCTTTCTTT.

The genes are TRBV3-1 (or the pseudogene TRBV3-2) and TRBJ1-2; no definite D call. Looked up from germline, CDR1 is LGHDT and CDR2 is YNNKEL (reference sequence). Trimming shortened V by 3 bases and J by 0 bases, and 11 bases separated the two germline ends. CDR3 length: 15 amino acids. The CDR3: CASSHRLSTNYGYTF. For the CDR3, the DNA is TGTGCCAGCAGCCATAGACTGAGTACTAACTATGGCTACACCTTC.

The rearrangement joins TRBV18 to TRBJ1-1; D not certain. The CDR3 totals 12 residues. The germline gives CDR1 KGHSH, CDR2 LQKENI. V shed 8 bases and J shed 1 base, with 8 bases lying between them. In DNA form, the CDR3 reads TGTGCCAGCCCCAGTGGGAACACTGAAGCTTTCTTT. Amino acid sequence: CASPSGNTEAFF. The full variable domain, rest sourced from reference TRBV18 and TRBJ1-1, is NAGVMQNPRHLVRRRGQEARLRCSPMKGHSHVYWYRQLPEEGLKFMVYLQKENIIDESGMPKERFSAEFPKEGPSILRIQQVVRGDSAAYFCASPSGNTEAFFGQGTRLTVV.

This chain uses TRBV13 with TRBJ2-3; no definite D call. The CDR3 consists of 14 residues. Deletions cut 5 bases from V and 0 bases from J, with 9 bases between. From germline, CDR1 is PRHDT and CDR2 FYEKMQ (reference sequence). The CDR3 protein is CASSPDPSTDTQYF. For the CDR3, the DNA is TGTGCCAGCAGCCCAGATCCGAGCACAGATACGCAGTATTTT. The full variable domain, rest sourced from reference TRBV13 and TRBJ2-3, is AAGVIQSPRHLIKEKRETATLKCYPIPRHDTVYWYQQGPGQDPQFLISFYEKMQSDKGSIPDRFSAQQFSDYHSELNMSSLELGDSALYFCASSPDPSTDTQYFGPGTRLTVL.

The chain recombines TRBV7-8 with TRBJ1-1, with 7 bases aligning to TRBD1. This CDR3 comprises 14 residues. CDR1 is SGHVS and CDR2 is FQNEAQ in the germline V gene. The trim removed 5 bases at V and 0 bases at J, leaving 3 bases unmatched. In nucleotides, the CDR3 is TGTGCCAGCAGCCGGGACAGAATGAACACTGAAGCTTTCTTT. Residues: CASSRDRMNTEAFF. Drawing the rest from reference TRBV7-8 and TRBJ1-1, the complete variable domain is GAGVSQSPRYKVAKRGQDVALRCDPISGHVSLFWYQQALGQGPEFLTYFQNEAQLDKSGLPSDRFFAERPEGSVSTLKIQRTQQEDSAVYLCASSRDRMNTEAFFGQGTRLTVV.

The gene calls are TRBV27 and TRBJ1-2, with D possibly matching TRBD1 (6 bases). This CDR3 spans 14 amino acids. The germline V gene encodes CDR1 MNHEY and CDR2 SMNVEV (reference sequence). Trimming took 3 bases from V and 5 from J, leaving 13 bases between them. The CDR3 reads CASSFGGPNYGYTF. DNA for the CDR3: TGTGCCAGCAGTTTTGGGGGCCCGAATTATGGCTACACCTTC.

This clone was recorded only once. The V call is TRBV14, the J call TRBJ2-3; 8 nucleotides align to TRBD1. Trimming cost V 5 bases and J 1 base; bases outside gene matches: 5. The V gene's germline CDR1 is SGHDN and CDR2 FVKESK. This CDR3 has 15 residues. The CDR3 loop reads CASSLPGQGTDTQYF. The DNA for the CDR3 is TGTGCCAGCAGCTTACCGGGACAGGGCACAGATACGCAGTATTTT.

This rearrangement joins TRBV2 to TRBJ2-3; TRBD1 agrees at 8 bases. CDR1 SNHLY and CDR2 FYNNEI come from the germline V gene. V was pared by 7 bases and J by 4 bases, with 7 bases of the junction left unmatched. The CDR3 has 14 amino acids. The CDR3 region has the DNA TGTGCCAGCATAGGCAGGGGGCTCGCAGATACGCAGTATTTT. Protein: CASIGRGLADTQYF.